This T cell receptor (beta chain) was sequenced for a study of vaccination and CD4 T cells after COVID-19. Background on the study: Blood was drawn a median around 70 days post second dose, range 14 to 241.

V lost 0 bases to trimming and J lost 6 bases, with 12 bases between them. Per germline, CDR1 DFQATT and CDR2 SNEGSKA (reference sequence). The CDR3 consists of 13 residues. Study results and limitations: Among those convalescent, a median approximately 83% of reactive clones emerged solely post-vaccination.

Treatment defined: roughly ten-day PBMC culture with coronavirus spike peptide pools or control peptides (ViraFEST assay). Note on this clonotype: Its antigen is not identified.

Cultured CD4+ T cell DNA was sequenced using the Oncomine TCR Beta short-read assay. MiXCR, run by TCRdb on the PCR reads, gives a single entry per CDR3 protein. The sample comprises about 15,000 distinct CDR3 sequences, around 56% of which are singletons, and roughly 11% rests with the top ten. The J gene is TRBJ2-7, the V gene TRBV20-1; D is unresolved. The specimen was CD4+ T cells from blood, cultured in vitro. This sequence originates from a human donor who had recovered from COVID-19. The CDR3 bases are TGCAGTGCTAGAGATCTTCCCCAGCGCGAGCAGTACTTC. Its protein product is CSARDLPQREQYF.